This TCR beta chain was retrieved from a study of early T cells in non-severe SARS-CoV-2 infection. This CDR3 region has 14 residues. Per germline, CDR1 SGHTA and CDR2 FQGNSA. Trimming cost V 2 bases and J 1 base; bases outside gene matches: 2. This clonotype appeared a few times. TCRdb redid the calling of the 5' RACE reads with MiXCR, one entry per CDR3 protein. The repertoire holds some 59,000 distinct CDR3 sequences, with 7.5% to 9.5% as singletons. The TCR was taken from an adult who was a healthcare worker with PCR-confirmed SARS-CoV-2 infection or an uninfected control (not recorded which). This rearrangement joins TRBV7-2 to TRBJ2-7; 7 positions agree with TRBD2. The sequencing here drew on whole blood, taken at baseline. CDR3 nucleotides: TGTGCCAGCAGCTTATGGCGGGAGTCCTACGAGCAGTACTTC. It is translated as CASSLWRESYEQYF.